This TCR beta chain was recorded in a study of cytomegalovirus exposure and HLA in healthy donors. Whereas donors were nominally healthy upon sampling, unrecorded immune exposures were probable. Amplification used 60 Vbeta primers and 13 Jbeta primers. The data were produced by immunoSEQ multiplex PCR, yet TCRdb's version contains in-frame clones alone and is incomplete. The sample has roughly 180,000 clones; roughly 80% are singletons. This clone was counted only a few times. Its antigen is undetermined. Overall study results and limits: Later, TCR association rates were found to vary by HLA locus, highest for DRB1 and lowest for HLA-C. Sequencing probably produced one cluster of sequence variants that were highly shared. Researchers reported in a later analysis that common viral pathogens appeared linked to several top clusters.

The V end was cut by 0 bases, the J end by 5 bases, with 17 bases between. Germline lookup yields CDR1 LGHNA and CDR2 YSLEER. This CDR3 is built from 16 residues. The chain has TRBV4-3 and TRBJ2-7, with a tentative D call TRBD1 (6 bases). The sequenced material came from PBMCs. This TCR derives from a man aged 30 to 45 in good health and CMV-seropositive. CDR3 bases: TGCGCCAGCAGCCAAGATCTGCGGGCAGGGGCTGACGAGCAGTACTTC. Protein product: CASSQDLRAGADEQYF.